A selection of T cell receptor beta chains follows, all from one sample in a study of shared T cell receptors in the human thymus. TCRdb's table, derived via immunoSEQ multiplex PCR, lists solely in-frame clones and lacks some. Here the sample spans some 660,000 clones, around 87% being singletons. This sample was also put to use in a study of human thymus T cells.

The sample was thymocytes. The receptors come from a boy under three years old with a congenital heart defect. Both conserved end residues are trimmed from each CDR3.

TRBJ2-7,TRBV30,AWRSQGDEQY
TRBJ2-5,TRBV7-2,ASSSMETQY
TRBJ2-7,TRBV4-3,ASSQTPGDYEQY
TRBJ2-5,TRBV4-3,ASSQDPNGIAGAFETQY
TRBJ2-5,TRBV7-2,ASSLGPLAGGGGVETQY
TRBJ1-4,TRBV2,ASTNRDRGREGEKLF
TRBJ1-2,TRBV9,ASSVIPGQGLGYGYT
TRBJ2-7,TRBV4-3,ASSQLKGAHEQY
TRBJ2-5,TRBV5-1,ASSLVGVPYQETQY
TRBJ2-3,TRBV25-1,ASRSGGTDTQY
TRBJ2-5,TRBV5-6,ASSSVPRFVETQY
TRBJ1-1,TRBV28,ASSCPSPRDTEAF
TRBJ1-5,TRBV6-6,ASSNPPQGNNQPQH
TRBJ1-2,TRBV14,ASSQGGTGVPNYGYT
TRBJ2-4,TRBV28,ASSLWGTSKNIQY
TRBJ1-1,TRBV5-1,ASSQQGASEAF
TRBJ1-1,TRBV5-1,ASSLAGGGGTEAF
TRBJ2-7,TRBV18,ASSPHGYEQY
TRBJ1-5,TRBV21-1,ASRHSRREWVQPQH
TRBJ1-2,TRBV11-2,ASSLGPGQGYNYGYT
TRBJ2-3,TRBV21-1,ASRLIGGRTDTQY
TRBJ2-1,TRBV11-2,ASSFQLKF
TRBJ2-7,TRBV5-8,ASSTTRGYEQY
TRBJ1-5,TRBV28,ASTPSDEGSNQPQH
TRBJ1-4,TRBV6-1,ASRDSGGKLF
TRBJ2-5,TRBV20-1,SAISGTQY
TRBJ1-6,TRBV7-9,ASSLVTGSNSPLH
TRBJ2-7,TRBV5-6,ASSLRTSVHEQY
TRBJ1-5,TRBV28,ASSSTGANQPQH
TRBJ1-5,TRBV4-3,ASSQDTSAGTGNQPQH
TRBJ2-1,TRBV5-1,ASSLWHGWSSYNEQF
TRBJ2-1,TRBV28,ASSLTPRGLNSYNEQF
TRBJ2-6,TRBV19,ASSIGGSGANVLT
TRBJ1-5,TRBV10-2,ASSESKGRIRQPQH
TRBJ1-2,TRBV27,ASSFRDREVDGYT
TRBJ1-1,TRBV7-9,ASSLFEAEGGAF
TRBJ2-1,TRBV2,ASSGVSSGQF
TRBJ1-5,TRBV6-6,AFGAGRDQPQH
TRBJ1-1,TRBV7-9,ASSRRDRETEAF
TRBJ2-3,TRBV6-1,ASSETKSSGGADTQY